Presented here are 27 T cell receptor beta chains from one specimen sequenced in a study of early T cells in non-severe SARS-CoV-2 infection. Using its own MiXCR run on the 5' RACE reads, TCRdb lists one record per CDR3 protein. The profile shows some 59,000 distinct CDR3 sequences, under 9% of them singletons. This material consisted of whole blood, taken at baseline. The receptors were gathered from an adult who was a healthcare worker with PCR-confirmed SARS-CoV-2 infection or an uninfected control (not recorded which).

This clonotype came up many times. This chain joins TRBV18 and TRBJ2-7, with D hard to call. The CDR3 spans 13 residues. Trimming cost V 1 base and J 2 bases, with 6 bases left between them. Germline CDR1 reads KGHSH; CDR2 reads LQKENI. The CDR3, as DNA: TGTGCCAGCTCACCACAGAAAGCCTACGAGCAGTACTTC. Translation gives CASSPQKAYEQYF.

This chain connects TRBV9 to TRBJ2-5, with 7 bases lining up with TRBD2. Germline V gives CDR1 SGDLS, CDR2 YYNGEE. V was clipped by 3 bases and J by 2 bases; unmatched bases: 7. The CDR3 runs 15 residues. The CDR3 DNA follows: TGTGCCAGCAGCGCGGAGGAAGCGGGGCAAGAGACCCAGTACTTC. As protein: CASSAEEAGQETQYF.

The chain links TRBV2 to TRBJ2-1; 8 bases are a match to TRBD1. The trim removed 10 bases at V and 8 bases at J, leaving 4 bases unmatched. The length of the CDR3 is 11 residues. CDR1 and CDR2 from the germline V gene are SNHLY and FYNNEI. In DNA form, the CDR3 reads TGTGCCATTAACAGGGGGTATGAGCAGTTCTTC. It codes for CAINRGYEQFF.

This clonotype was counted a few times. J is TRBJ2-1 and V is TRBV7-8; D is uncertain. The germline gives CDR1 SGHVS, CDR2 FQNEAQ. Trimming left V 2 bases short and J 2 bases short, with 10 bases between. The length of the CDR3 is 15 residues. CDR3 sequence (DNA): TGTGCCAGCAGCTTATACCGAGGTCCCTACAATGAGCAGTTCTTC. As protein: CASSLYRGPYNEQFF.

This clonotype occurred many times. The gene calls are TRBV12-3 or TRBV12-4 and TRBJ2-7, with 8 bases that match TRBD1. V gave up 8 bases and J gave up 8 bases; unmatched junction bases: 2. The CDR3 loop spans 10 amino acids. Here the CDR3 DNA reads TGTGCCAGCGCAGGGGGCAAGCAGTACTTC. The encoded protein is CASAGGKQYF.

This clonotype was seen repeatedly, ten times or more. The J gene is TRBJ1-1, the V gene TRBV6-1; 7 nucleotides align to TRBD1. The germline V gene has CDR1 MNHNS and CDR2 SASEGT. V dropped 4 bases and J dropped 5; count of bases not matched to a gene: 10. This CDR3 region has 15 residues. CDR3 DNA sequence: TGTGCCAGCAGTGGGGAACTAGCAGGGGGAACTGAAGCTTTCTTT. Its protein is CASSGELAGGTEAFF.

The chain carries TRBV19 and TRBJ2-5; maybe TRBD1 (6 bases). V lost 3 bases to trimming and J lost 1 base, with 15 bases between them. CDR3 length: 16 amino acids. Per the germline V gene, CDR1 is LNHDA and CDR2 is SQIVND (reference sequence). CDR3 nucleotide sequence: TGTGCCAGTAGTATGGTCGGTACAGGGATCCAAGAGACCCAGTACTTC. Encoded protein: CASSMVGTGIQETQYF.

The table lists this clonotype with a few counts. This chain joins TRBV7-9 and TRBJ1-1; 8 bases line up with TRBD1. V trimming: 0 bases; J trimming: 3 bases; junction bases outside the gene matches: 6. The germline V gene encodes CDR1 SEHNR and CDR2 FQNEAQ (reference sequence). The length of the CDR3 is 16 residues. CDR3 in amino acids: CASSLAQGGQDTEAFF. In nucleotides, the CDR3 is TGTGCCAGCAGCTTAGCACAGGGGGGGCAGGACACTGAAGCTTTCTTT.

This clonotype was counted between two and nine times. Here the CDR3 reads CASSPQIGGDTQYF. DNA for the CDR3: TGTGCCAGCAGCCCCCAAATCGGGGGAGATACGCAGTATTTT. This chain connects TRBV3-1 to TRBJ2-3; possible D gene TRBD2, 6 bases. CDR3 size: 14 residues. V was clipped by 4 bases and J by 5 bases, with 13 bases between them. The V gene's germline CDR1 is LGHDT and CDR2 YNNKEL (reference sequence).

The chain recombines TRBV7-6 with TRBJ2-3; 8 nucleotides align to TRBD2. The CDR3 spans 18 residues. Germline V CDR1 and CDR2: SGHVS, FNYEAQ. V shed 8 bases and J 0 bases; nucleotides not matched to a gene: 16. CDR3 sequence reads: CASGRPGGPGGSTDTQYF. The DNA of the CDR3 is TGTGCCAGCGGTAGACCGGGGGGGCCAGGCGGCAGCACAGATACGCAGTATTTT.

This clonotype was counted between two and nine times. The V call is TRBV30, the J call TRBJ1-2; D may be TRBD1 (5 bases). The CDR3 consists of 14 residues. CDR1 is GTSNPN and CDR2 is SVGIG in the germline V gene (reference sequence). V was trimmed by 3 bases and J by 4 bases, leaving 15 bases between them. This CDR3 is CAWSSRGSGYGYTF. CDR3 bases: TGTGCCTGGAGCTCCCGGGGCAGTGGCTATGGCTACACCTTC.

This clonotype was detected ten times or more. The rearrangement uses TRBV19 and TRBJ2-1; the match to TRBD1 covers 7 bases. The V and J ends lost 5 bases and 3 bases, in that order; junction bases with no gene match: 1. Germline V CDR1 and CDR2: LNHDA, SQIVND (reference sequence). The CDR3 contains 13 residues. The CDR3 loop is CASSRTGYNEQFF. Written as DNA, the CDR3 is TGTGCCAGTAGTCGGACAGGCTACAATGAGCAGTTCTTC.

Many counts were recorded for this clonotype. The rearrangement uses TRBV7-6 and TRBJ2-7; D is perhaps TRBD1 or TRBD2 (5 bases each). CDR3 length equals 17 residues. Germline V lookup: CDR1 SGHVS, CDR2 FNYEAQ. V dropped 5 bases and J dropped 0 bases, with 20 bases sitting between them. The CDR3 here is CASSPGPRKRSSYEQYF. In DNA form, the CDR3 reads TGTGCCAGCAGCCCGGGGCCAAGGAAAAGGAGCTCCTACGAGCAGTACTTC. Using reference TRBV7-6 and TRBJ2-7 for the parts outside the CDR3, the full variable domain is GAGVSQSPRYKVTKRGQDVALRCDPISGHVSLYWYRQALGQGPEFLTYFNYEAQQDKSGLPNDRFSAERPEGSISTLTIQRTEQRDSAMYRCASSPGPRKRSSYEQYFGPGTRLTVT.

The rearrangement links TRBV9 to TRBJ2-3; 9 nucleotides align to TRBD1. The germline V gene has CDR1 SGDLS and CDR2 YYNGEE. V lost 3 bases and J lost 0; bases outside the gene matches: 5. CDR3 length: 16 amino acids. The CDR3 here is CASSAGTGLSTDTQYF. CDR3 coding DNA: TGTGCCAGCAGCGCCGGGACAGGGCTCAGCACAGATACGCAGTATTTT.

This rearrangement joins TRBV10-3 to TRBJ2-7; D is perhaps TRBD2 (6 bases). The CDR3 contains 13 residues. Looked up from germline, CDR1 is ENHRY and CDR2 is SYGVKD. The germline V and J ends were trimmed by 4 bases and 2 bases, with 9 bases remaining between them. The CDR3 is CAISGDSTYEQYF. The CDR3 region has the DNA TGTGCCATCAGTGGGGACTCTACCTACGAGCAGTACTTC.

This clonotype was detected a few times. V gene TRBV7-9 combines with J gene TRBJ2-1; 9 nucleotides agree with TRBD1. Losses at the gene ends were 5 bases for V and 0 bases for J; bases not matched to a gene: 2. Germline V gene lookup returns CDR1 SEHNR and CDR2 FQNEAQ (reference sequence). The CDR3 contains 15 residues. CDR3: CASSEQGASYNEQFF. CDR3 in DNA: TGTGCCAGCAGCGAACAGGGGGCCTCCTACAATGAGCAGTTCTTC. The entire variable domain, with the rest obtained from reference TRBV7-9 and TRBJ2-1, is as follows: DTGVSQNPRHKITKRGQNVTFRCDPISEHNRLYWYRQTLGQGPEFLTYFQNEAQLEKSRLLSDRFSAERPKGSFSTLEIQRTEQGDSAMYLCASSEQGASYNEQFFGPGTRLTVL.

This clonotype showed up just a few times. The rearrangement links TRBV6-1 to TRBJ2-5; no clear D gene. This CDR3 is 12 amino acids long. Germline V gives CDR1 MNHNS, CDR2 SASEGT. The V end was cut by 3 bases, the J end by 7 bases, with 9 bases between. The CDR3 DNA sequence: TGTGCCAGCAGTGAGGGAAGAGGGACCCAGTACTTC. Protein sequence: CASSEGRGTQYF.

The chain recombines TRBV10-3 with TRBJ1-2; 8 nucleotides agree with TRBD1. From germline, CDR1 is ENHRY and CDR2 SYGVKD. The V segment lost 5 bases and the J segment 0 bases; nucleotides outside the gene matches: 5. The CDR3 sequence is 15 residues long. Written as DNA, the CDR3 is TGTGCCATCAGTCCACAGGGGGGGACTAACTATGGCTACACCTTC. Protein product: CAISPQGGTNYGYTF.

This chain links TRBV18 with TRBJ1-4; D unresolved. The CDR3 is 13 residues long. V lost 2 bases and J 3 bases, leaving 4 bases between the germline ends. Germline V lookup: CDR1 KGHSH, CDR2 LQKENI. Here the CDR3 reads CASSPGANEKLFF. In DNA form, the CDR3 reads TGTGCCAGCTCACCAGGCGCTAATGAAAAACTGTTTTTT.

This clonotype was observed at least ten times. The genes are TRBV5-1 and TRBJ2-1; 8 bases agree with TRBD2. This CDR3 is 16 amino acids long. Germline loops: CDR1 SGHRS, CDR2 YFSETQ. The junction had 2 bases not matched to a gene; V was cut back by 0 bases and J by 0 bases. The CDR3 nucleotides read TGCGCCAGCAGCTTGGTCCTAGCGGGCTCCTACAATGAGCAGTTCTTC. Its translation: CASSLVLAGSYNEQFF. Combining the CDR3 with reference TRBV5-1 and TRBJ2-1 gives the whole variable domain KAGVTQTPRYLIKTRGQQVTLSCSPISGHRSVSWYQQTPGQGLQFLFEYFSETQRNKGNFPGRFSGRQFSNSRSEMNVSTLELGDSALYLCASSLVLAGSYNEQFFGPGTRLTVL.

The rearrangement uses TRBV6-1 and TRBJ1-3; the match to TRBD1 covers 7 bases. Trimming cost V 6 bases and J 4 bases; bases outside gene matches: 6. The CDR3 spans 14 residues. The germline V gene has CDR1 MNHNS and CDR2 SASEGT. CDR3 DNA sequence: TGTGCCAGCAGGCAGGGACAGCCGGGAAACACCATATATTTT. Translating it yields CASRQGQPGNTIYF.

The chain is built from TRBV5-1 and TRBJ1-2; D remains ambiguous. V lost 4 bases to trimming and J lost 8 bases, with 15 bases between them. The CDR3 spans 13 residues. Germline V gene lookup returns CDR1 SGHRS and CDR2 YFSETQ. In nucleotides, the CDR3 is TGCGCCAGCAGCGGCGGACCGACGGGAGGCTACACCTTC. Translation: CASSGGPTGGYTF.

This chain uses TRBV12-2 with TRBJ2-7; no DNA check was done on the table's D call, TRBD2. TRBV12-2 is noted as a pseudogene. This CDR3 is 21 amino acids long. The CDR3 spells CASRLELRASGRRVVSYEQYF. The CDR3 bases are TGTGCAAGTCGCTTAGAACTTAGGGCTAGCGGGAGACGTGTGGTATCCTACGAGCAGTACTTC.

This clonotype was detected many times. The rearrangement links TRBV12-3 or TRBV12-4 to TRBJ1-6; 7 bases line up with TRBD1. The length of the CDR3 is 14 residues. With 7 bases clipped from V and 7 bases from J, the junction kept 7 bases outside the gene matches. CDR3 residues: CASNRQGLNSPLHF. DNA of the CDR3: TGTGCCAGCAACCGACAGGGCTTGAATTCACCCCTCCACTTT.

This clonotype turned up a few times. The gene calls are TRBV12-3 or TRBV12-4 and TRBJ2-7; D is perhaps TRBD2 (6 bases). Deletions cut 8 bases from V and 4 bases from J, with 15 bases between. This CDR3 comprises 13 residues. The CDR3, as DNA: TGTGCCAGCGCACCGACTAGTCGGTACGAGCAGTACTTC. Amino acids: CASAPTSRYEQYF.

This clonotype was counted at least ten times. This chain links TRBV6-6 with TRBJ1-5, with 7 bases aligning to TRBD1. The V and J ends lost 6 bases and 0 bases, in that order; junction bases with no gene match: 11. Germline values: CDR1 MNHNY, CDR2 SVGAGI (reference sequence). CDR3 length: 17 amino acids. In DNA, the CDR3 is TGTGCCAGCAGCGCCGCCGGGACAGTCGTTAGCAATCAGCCCCAGCATTTT. It codes for CASSAAGTVVSNQPQHF.

The sample holds one count of this clonotype. The J gene is TRBJ2-1, the V gene TRBV24-1; unclear D gene. The CDR3 has 12 residues. In germline, CDR1 is KGHDR, CDR2 SFDVKD. The germline V and J ends were trimmed by 4 bases and 12 bases, with 12 bases remaining between them. Here the CDR3 reads CATSENRAAQFF. CDR3 DNA sequence: TGTGCCACCAGTGAAAACCGGGCCGCGCAGTTCTTC.